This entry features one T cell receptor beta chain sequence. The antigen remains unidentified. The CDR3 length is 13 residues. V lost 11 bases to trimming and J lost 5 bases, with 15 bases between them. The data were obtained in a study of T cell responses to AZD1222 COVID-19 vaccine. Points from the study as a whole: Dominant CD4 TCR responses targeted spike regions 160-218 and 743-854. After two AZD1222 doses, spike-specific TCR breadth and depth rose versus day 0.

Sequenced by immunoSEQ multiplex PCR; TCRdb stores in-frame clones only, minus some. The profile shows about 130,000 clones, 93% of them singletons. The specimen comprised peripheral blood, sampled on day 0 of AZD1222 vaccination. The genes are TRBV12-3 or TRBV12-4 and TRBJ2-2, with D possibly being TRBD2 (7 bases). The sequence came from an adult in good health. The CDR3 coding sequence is TGTGCCGGGGGGGCGCGGGAGACCGGGGAGCTGTTTTTT. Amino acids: CAGGARETGELFF.